This record covers a single T cell receptor beta chain. Its antigen is currently unknown. Antiretroviral therapy had run roughly three months, about 14 weeks, before follow-up blood collection. The repertoire came from unfractionated whole blood and reflected all unsorted peripheral T cells. The CDR3 covers 14 residues. V was shortened by 0 bases and J by 1 base, with 6 bases between the two germline ends. From germline, CDR1 is LGHNA and CDR2 YSLEER. Approximately 510 ng RNA was reverse transcribed with alpha and beta constant-region primers. Each of the alpha and beta chains got its own library through chain-specific third strand synthesis with indices. TCRdb fed the 5' RACE reads into MiXCR, producing one record per CDR3 protein. The sample has 8,500 to 9,000 distinct CDR3 sequences; roughly 9.1% are singletons. The source of the sample is a study of HIV-infected patients and healthy controls. Study-wide points: Untreated HIV+ repertoires had roughly threefold fewer distinct CDR3s and lower Shannon diversity than healthy controls. Significantly higher mean Gini indices appeared in HIV-infected repertoires, possibly reflecting oligoclonality.

Material: blood, obtained during antiretroviral therapy. The sequence was obtained from an adult with HIV infection. The V gene is TRBV4-3, the J gene TRBJ1-1; the D is unclear. As DNA, the CDR3 is TGCGCCAGCAGCCAAGATCGAGGGAACACTGAAGCTTTCTTT. The encoded protein is CASSQDRGNTEAFF.